This T cell receptor beta chain was captured in a study of T cells expressing NK-cell markers. Overall study context: Seven HCMV-seropositive donors and one seronegative donor made up the eight sequenced donors.

The authors generated TCR beta cDNA through 5'RACE template switching with UMIs. TCRdb re-called the 5' RACE reads and shows each CDR3 protein once, DNA omitted. The table lists some 150,000 distinct CDR3 sequences. Study-level points and caveats: Whether expanded NKG2C+ T cell clones were HCMV specific stayed uncertain.

A remark on this clonotype: The antigen remains undetermined.

Germline lookup yields CDR1 SGHAT and CDR2 FQNNGV. The CDR3 extends over 15 amino acids. This clonotype originated in a woman in her 50s in good health. J is TRBJ2-7 and V is TRBV11-2; TCRdb returns TRBD1, unconfirmable since there is no DNA. Sequenced: blood T cells: a sorted CD56 or NKG2C T cell subset, CD4+ or CD8+ T cells, or bulk PBMC T cells (not recorded which). Here the CDR3 reads CASSPRGGKGYEQYF.